These 29 T cell receptor beta chains originate from one sample sequenced in a study of shared clonotypes between healthy human individuals. CD45RO-negative cells were positively selected for CCR7, leaving out terminally differentiated effector memory CD45RA+ cells. The table came from immunoSEQ multiplex PCR; TCRdb's copy has only in-frame clones and leaves some out. The sample lists about 2 million clones; approximately 95% were seen once. The source material was naive CD8+ T cells sorted from blood. These TCRs come from a man between 18 and 29 years old in good health.

The chain links TRBV27 to TRBJ2-1; D unresolved. Looked up from germline, CDR1 is MNHEY and CDR2 is SMNVEV (reference sequence). V was clipped by 3 bases and J by 1 base, with 10 bases between them. The CDR3 extends over 15 amino acids. CDR3 in amino acids: CASSFLTGSYNEQFF. CDR3 DNA sequence: TGTGCCAGCAGTTTTTTGACTGGTTCCTACAATGAGCAGTTCTTC.

The V gene is TRBV11-2, the J gene TRBJ2-1; possible D gene TRBD2, 5 bases. Trimming removed 1 base at V and 4 bases at J, with 14 bases between. The CDR3 runs to 16 residues. Germline loops: CDR1 SGHAT, CDR2 FQNNGV. The CDR3 DNA reads as TGTGCCAGCAGCTTAGTTACCGGGATTAGATACAATGAGCAGTTCTTC. Translated, it gives CASSLVTGIRYNEQFF.

The rearrangement joins TRBV5-6 to TRBJ2-7; a possible D gene is TRBD1 (6 bases). The V gene's germline CDR1 is SGHDT and CDR2 YYEEEE. The V and J ends lost 4 bases and 2 bases respectively, with 16 bases between them. This CDR3 has 15 residues. The CDR3 region is CASSENRVVTYEQYF. CDR3 sequence (DNA): TGTGCCAGCAGCGAAAACAGGGTAGTAACCTACGAGCAGTACTTC.

The rearrangement joins TRBV7-2 to TRBJ1-5, with D uncertain. Germline V gene data show CDR1 as SGHTA and CDR2 as FQGNSA. Trimming took 0 bases from V and 7 from J, leaving 10 bases between them. There are 14 residues in the CDR3. Here the CDR3 reads CASSLAALGQPQHF. In DNA, the CDR3 is TGTGCCAGCAGCTTAGCTGCCCTGGGCCAGCCCCAGCATTTT.

V is TRBV7-8 and J is TRBJ2-3; weak D call: TRBD1 (6 bases). CDR3 length: 16 residues. Germline CDR1 is SGHVS and CDR2 is FQNEAQ. The V and J ends lost 5 bases and 4 bases respectively, with 19 bases between them. CDR3 DNA sequence: TGTGCCAGCAGCACGGGACACCAAATCTGGGCAGATACGCAGTATTTT. This codes for CASSTGHQIWADTQYF. The full variable domain, rest sourced from reference TRBV7-8 and TRBJ2-3, is GAGVSQSPRYKVAKRGQDVALRCDPISGHVSLFWYQQALGQGPEFLTYFQNEAQLDKSGLPSDRFFAERPEGSVSTLKIQRTQQEDSAVYLCASSTGHQIWADTQYFGPGTRLTVL.

J is TRBJ2-7 and V is TRBV29-1, with 8 bases aligning to TRBD2. This CDR3 is 12 amino acids long. The V gene's germline CDR1 is SQVTM and CDR2 ANQGSEA. V dropped 8 bases and J dropped 6; count of bases not matched to a gene: 9. The chain's CDR3 is CSLLSGSGEQYF. The CDR3 bases are TGCAGCTTATTAAGCGGGAGTGGCGAGCAGTACTTC.

CDR3 sequence (DNA): TGTGCCAGCAGTTACCGGACACAGAATCAGCCCCAGCATTTT. This codes for CASSYRTQNQPQHF. The chain employs TRBV6-5 and TRBJ1-5; perhaps TRBD1 as D (5 bases). Germline CDR1 MNHEY, CDR2 SVGAGI. The V and J ends lost 2 bases and 4 bases respectively, with 9 bases between them. The CDR3 spans 14 residues.

This chain connects TRBV7-9 to TRBJ2-3; D tentatively fits TRBD1 or TRBD2 (5 bases each). Germline V gene data show CDR1 as SEHNR and CDR2 as FQNEAQ (reference sequence). The CDR3 spans 14 residues. Trimming shortened V by 3 bases and J by 4 bases, and 11 bases separated the two germline ends. As DNA, the CDR3 is TGTGCCAGCAGCTTCGAGGGGCGGTCAGATACGCAGTATTTT. Translated, it gives CASSFEGRSDTQYF.

This clone was detected once. The genes are TRBV27 and TRBJ1-4; the match to TRBD1 covers 8 bases. After removal of 6 bases from V and 5 bases from J, the junction contained 8 bases not matched to a gene. Germline V gene sequence: CDR1 MNHEY, CDR2 SMNVEV (reference sequence). The CDR3 spans 15 residues. The chain's CDR3 is CASSTGTGGNEKLFF. DNA for the CDR3: TGTGCCAGCAGCACCGGGACAGGTGGAAATGAAAAACTGTTTTTT.

The rearrangement uses TRBV18 and TRBJ2-6, with D hard to call. V gave up 3 bases and J gave up 0 bases, with 6 bases separating them. There are 15 residues in the CDR3. Germline CDR1 is KGHSH and CDR2 is LQKENI. The CDR3 DNA sequence: TGTGCCAGCTCACCGGCTGGCTCTGGGGCCAACGTCCTGACTTTC. Amino acids: CASSPAGSGANVLTF.

Comment on this clone: The same CDR3 can be traced to other DNA sequences in this sample. The V call is TRBV6-5, the J call TRBJ1-5, with D possibly TRBD1 on 5 matching bases. V lost 11 bases and J 0 bases, leaving 11 bases between the germline ends. Germline values: CDR1 MNHEY, CDR2 SVGAGI. This CDR3 region has 13 residues. CDR3 DNA sequence: TGTGCCTCCAGGGAATATAGCAATCAGCCCCAGCATTTT. This sequence encodes CASREYSNQPQHF.

The V gene is TRBV4-3, the J gene TRBJ2-1, with unresolved D. CDR3 length: 20 amino acids. The ends were cut back, 1 base at V and 0 bases at J, with 22 bases in the middle. CDR1 is LGHNA and CDR2 is YSLEER in the germline V gene. The CDR3 loop is CASSQGALGHTVSSYNEQFF. The CDR3 nucleotides read TGCGCCAGCAGCCAAGGCGCCCTAGGGCACACCGTTAGCTCCTACAATGAGCAGTTCTTC.

The count of this clone is one. The V and J genes are TRBV15 and TRBJ1-1; tentatively, D is TRBD1 (6 bases). The CDR3 is 15 amino acids. From germline, CDR1 is LNHNV and CDR2 YYDKDF (reference sequence). Trimming took 1 base from V and 1 from J, leaving 10 bases between them. CDR3 in DNA: TGTGCCACCAGCAGAGCCCGGACAGAGAACACTGAAGCTTTCTTT. It specifies CATSRARTENTEAFF.

The rearrangement uses TRBV13 and TRBJ2-2; TRBD1 agrees at 7 bases. Germline lookup yields CDR1 PRHDT and CDR2 FYEKMQ (reference sequence). The CDR3 is 18 amino acids. After removal of 3 bases from V and 12 bases from J, the junction contained 22 bases not matched to a gene. For the CDR3, the DNA is TGTGCCAGCAGCTTGCCGGGAACCGGGACAGACAACTATGGGAAGCTGTTTTTT. Translation: CASSLPGTGTDNYGKLFF.

V is TRBV19 and J is TRBJ2-5; D may match TRBD1 or TRBD2 (6 bases each). The CDR3 runs to 17 residues. The germline V and J ends were trimmed by 4 bases and 7 bases, with 25 bases remaining between them. From germline, CDR1 is LNHDA and CDR2 SQIVND (reference sequence). CDR3 region: CASSSGLSSGAGGTQYF. CDR3 in DNA: TGTGCCAGTAGTAGTGGGCTATCTTCGGGGGCTGGCGGGACCCAGTACTTC.

The chain combines TRBV11-2 with TRBJ2-1, with TRBD2 as a possible D gene (6 bases). CDR3 length equals 14 residues. Trimming stripped 5 bases from V and 2 bases from J, with 10 bases between. Germline V CDR1 and CDR2: SGHAT, FQNNGV. CDR3 DNA sequence: TGTGCCAGCAGCCACGGGACTGCCTACAATGAGCAGTTCTTC. Protein product: CASSHGTAYNEQFF.

This chain joins TRBV9 and TRBJ2-5, with 14 nucleotides matching TRBD2. The J segment lost 0 bases and the V segment lost 5 bases, leaving 3 bases of the junction unmatched. Germline CDR1 reads SGDLS; CDR2 reads YYNGEE. There are 16 residues in the CDR3. DNA of the CDR3: TGTGCCAGCAGTGGACTAGCGGGGGGCGACCAAGAGACCCAGTACTTC. It specifies CASSGLAGGDQETQYF.

The chain uses TRBV10-1 and TRBJ2-2; possible D gene TRBD1, 6 bases. Germline lookup yields CDR1 WNHNN and CDR2 SYGVQD (reference sequence). Trimming stripped 9 bases from V and 5 bases from J, with 7 bases between. The length of the CDR3 is 11 residues. CDR3 bases: TGCGCCAGTCAGGGGACCGGGGAGCTGTTTTTT. Translating it yields CASQGTGELFF.

This sequence joins TRBV14 and TRBJ2-7, with TRBD1 matching over 10 bases. Germline assignment: CDR1 SGHDN and CDR2 FVKESK. The CDR3 contains 15 residues. The ends lost 3 bases at V and 4 bases at J; junction bases unmatched: 6. CDR3 sequence (DNA): TGTGCCAGCAGCCAGGGACAGGGGTCGGGATACGAGCAGTACTTC. Its protein is CASSQGQGSGYEQYF.

V gene TRBV19 combines with J gene TRBJ1-2; no reliable D call. This CDR3 spans 12 amino acids. The V end lost 5 bases, the J end lost 11 bases, and 15 bases lay between the germline ends. CDR1 is LNHDA, CDR2 SQIVND, per germline (reference sequence). CDR3 coding DNA: TGTGCCAGTAGTGCGGCATTGGGCCGTTACACCTTC. Translated: CASSAALGRYTF.

The chain is built from TRBV4-1 and TRBJ2-7; D may be TRBD2 (5 bases). The CDR3 has 14 residues. Germline-derived CDR1 and CDR2 are MGHRA and YSYEKL. Trimming took off 3 bases at V and 5 bases at J, with 14 bases between the two ends. The CDR3 nucleotides are TGCGCCAGCAGCCACGCGGGTCGGGTGCACGAGCAGTACTTC. Amino acid sequence: CASSHAGRVHEQYF.

CDR3 sequence: CASRDRGNWNEQFF. CDR3 DNA: TGTGCCAGTAGGGACAGGGGAAATTGGAATGAGCAGTTCTTC. The V and J genes are TRBV19 and TRBJ2-1, with TRBD1 matching 9 bases. The CDR3 totals 14 residues. Germline V lookup: CDR1 LNHDA, CDR2 SQIVND (reference sequence). The junction had 7 bases not matched to a gene; V was cut back by 6 bases and J by 7 bases.

In its sample, this clone was seen a few times. The genes are TRBV7-2 and TRBJ2-7; D not certain. Germline CDR1 SGHTA, CDR2 FQGNSA. Trimming removed 4 bases at V and 9 bases at J, with 10 bases between. The CDR3 contains 11 residues. CDR3 coding DNA: TGTGCCAGCAGCTCCTCCATGGCGCAGTACTTC. It specifies CASSSSMAQYF.

The chain links TRBV7-9 to TRBJ2-7, with 8 positions matching TRBD1. With V trimmed by 4 bases and J by 3 bases, 5 bases remained unmatched. The CDR3 spans 14 residues. Germline CDR1 and CDR2: SEHNR and FQNEAQ (reference sequence). CDR3: CASSWDRNNYEQYF. In nucleotides, the CDR3 is TGTGCCAGCAGCTGGGACAGGAACAACTACGAGCAGTACTTC.

V usage is TRBV15 and J usage is TRBJ2-5; no firm D call. The CDR3 runs 12 residues. The V gene lost 1 base and the J gene lost 5 bases, with 5 bases spanning the gap. CDR1 and CDR2 (germline): LNHNV, YYDKDF (reference sequence). The CDR3 sequence is CATSRAGETQYF. The CDR3 DNA is TGTGCCACCAGCAGAGCTGGGGAGACCCAGTACTTC.

The chain joins TRBV6-5 to TRBJ2-7, with a weak D call TRBD2 (6 bases). The ends were cut back, 6 bases at V and 0 bases at J, with 15 bases in the middle. CDR1 and CDR2 (germline): MNHEY, SVGAGI. The CDR3 contains 15 residues. DNA of the CDR3: TGTGCCAGCAGCTACACGGGACTGGACTCCTACGAGCAGTACTTC. Protein: CASSYTGLDSYEQYF.

V gene TRBV29-1 combines with J gene TRBJ2-2; D gene unclear. Trimming stripped 2 bases from V and 1 base from J, with 8 bases between. The germline gives CDR1 SQVTM, CDR2 ANQGSEA. This CDR3 is 14 amino acids long. CDR3 sequence reads: CSVERDMNTGELFF. The CDR3 nucleotides read TGCAGCGTTGAAAGGGATATGAACACCGGGGAGCTGTTTTTT.

The chain is built from TRBV27 and TRBJ2-7; 8 nucleotides agree with TRBD2. V was pared by 6 bases and J by 2 bases, with 6 bases of the junction left unmatched. Germline V gene lookup returns CDR1 MNHEY and CDR2 SMNVEV (reference sequence). There are 14 residues in the CDR3. DNA for the CDR3: TGTGCCAGCAGACCCCGGGGGGGACCCTACGAGCAGTACTTC. It yields the protein CASRPRGGPYEQYF.

The chain is built from TRBV14 and TRBJ1-6; the match to TRBD1 covers 8 bases. Germline trimming cut 0 bases from V and 3 bases from J; bases unmatched to any gene: 7. Germline V lookup: CDR1 SGHDN, CDR2 FVKESK. The length of the CDR3 is 18 residues. In DNA, the CDR3 is TGTGCCAGCAGCCAAGACTCCGGGACAGGCCACTATAATTCACCCCTCCACTTT. Amino acids: CASSQDSGTGHYNSPLHF.